This record covers a single T cell receptor beta chain. Its matching antigen is unknown. The sample comes from a study of post-analysis software for immune sequencing data. Study-level points and caveats: There were five TRBV segments more frequent in patients than controls, and TRBV5-6, TRBV5-1 and TRBV20-1 were among them.

Included in the TCR beta cDNA libraries were unique molecular identifiers. Out of about 0.9 to 10 million T cells, about 520,000 cDNA molecules were generated. TCRdb recomputed calls from the PCR reads with MiXCR, one row per CDR3 protein. The repertoire holds roughly 540,000 distinct CDR3 sequences, with under 40% as singletons. V lost 1 base, J lost 6 bases, and 9 bases lay in between. This CDR3 is 13 amino acids long. CDR1 and CDR2 from the germline V gene are SGHVS and FQNEAQ. This sequence originates from a girl under 18 with multiple sclerosis. This chain uses TRBV7-8 with TRBJ1-2, with a weak D call TRBD1 (5 bases). Source material: blood. The CDR3: CASSLVPDNGYTF. CDR3 bases: TGTGCCAGCAGCTTAGTCCCGGACAATGGCTACACCTTC.